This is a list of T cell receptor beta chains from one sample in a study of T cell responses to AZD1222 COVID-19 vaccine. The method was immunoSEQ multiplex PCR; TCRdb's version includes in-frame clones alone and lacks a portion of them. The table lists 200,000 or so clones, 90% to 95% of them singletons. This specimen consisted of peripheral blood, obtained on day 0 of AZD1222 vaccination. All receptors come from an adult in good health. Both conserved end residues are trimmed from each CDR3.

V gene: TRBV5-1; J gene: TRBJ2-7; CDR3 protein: ASSLLEQDSYEQY
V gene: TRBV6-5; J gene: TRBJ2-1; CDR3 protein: AISPGAGSYNEQF
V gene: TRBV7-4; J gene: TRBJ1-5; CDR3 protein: ASSLYQGPDQPQH
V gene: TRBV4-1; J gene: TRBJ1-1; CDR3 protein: ASSQRTGLNTEAF
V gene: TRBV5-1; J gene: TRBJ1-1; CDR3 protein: ASSGGSNTEAF
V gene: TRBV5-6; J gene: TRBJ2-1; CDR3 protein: ASSLWSLSEQF
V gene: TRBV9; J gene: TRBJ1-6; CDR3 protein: ASSPPGTGGSGSPLH
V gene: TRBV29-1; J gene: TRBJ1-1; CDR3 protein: SVPKQGNTEAF
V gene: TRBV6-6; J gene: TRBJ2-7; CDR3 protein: ASTRGTYEQY
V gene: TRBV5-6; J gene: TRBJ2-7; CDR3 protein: ASSLRQGYEQY
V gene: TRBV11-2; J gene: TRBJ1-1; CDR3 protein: ASSLTTGTEAF
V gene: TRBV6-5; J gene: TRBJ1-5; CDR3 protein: ASTMVGSNQPQH
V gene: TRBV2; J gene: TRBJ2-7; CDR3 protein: ASSYGRTGAYEQY
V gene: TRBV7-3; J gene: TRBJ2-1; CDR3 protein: ASSQREGDEQF
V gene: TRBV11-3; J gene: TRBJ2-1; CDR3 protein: ASSLGGSNEQF
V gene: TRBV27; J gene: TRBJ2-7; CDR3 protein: ASSLAEGPRNEQY
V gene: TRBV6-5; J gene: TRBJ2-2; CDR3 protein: ASSYSDLNTGELF
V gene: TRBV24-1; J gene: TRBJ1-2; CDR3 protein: ATSDPGRADGYT
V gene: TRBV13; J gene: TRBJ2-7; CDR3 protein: ASSAGTSGSSYSYEQY
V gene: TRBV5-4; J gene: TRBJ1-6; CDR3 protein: ASSYAGTPSPLH
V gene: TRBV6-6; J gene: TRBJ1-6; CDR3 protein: ATRTGLNSPLH
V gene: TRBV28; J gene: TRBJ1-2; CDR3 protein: ASSSGGGGYGYT
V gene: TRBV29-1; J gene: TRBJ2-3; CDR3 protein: SVGTRTDTQY
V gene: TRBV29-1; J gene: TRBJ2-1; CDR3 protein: SVDLLAAYNEQF
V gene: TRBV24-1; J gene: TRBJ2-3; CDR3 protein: ATSVLAGVTDTQY
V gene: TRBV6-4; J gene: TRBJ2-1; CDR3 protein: ASSASSVHNEQF
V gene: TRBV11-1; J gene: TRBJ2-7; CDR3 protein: ASSLAVAGRRYEQY
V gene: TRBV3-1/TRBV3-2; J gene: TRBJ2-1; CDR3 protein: ASSQRVGRGTYNEQF
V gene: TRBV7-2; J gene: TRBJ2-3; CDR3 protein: ASSLGLATDTQY
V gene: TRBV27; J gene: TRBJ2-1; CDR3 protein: ASSLAGGPYNEQF
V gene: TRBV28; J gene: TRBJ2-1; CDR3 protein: ASSSTSGRDPRSSYNEQF
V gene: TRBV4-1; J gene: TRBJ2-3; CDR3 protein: ASSQEPTSGGVDTQY
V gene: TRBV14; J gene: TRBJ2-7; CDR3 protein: ASSQVQGPYEQY
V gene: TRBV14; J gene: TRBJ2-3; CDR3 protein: ASSQLAAAGTDTQY
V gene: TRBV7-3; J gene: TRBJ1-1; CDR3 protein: ASSLGRGNTEAF
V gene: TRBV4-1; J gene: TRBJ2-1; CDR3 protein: ASSAPTMDEQF
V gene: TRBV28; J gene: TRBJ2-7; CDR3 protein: ASSLGQGKYEQY
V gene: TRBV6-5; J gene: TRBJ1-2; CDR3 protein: ASANGQDYGYT
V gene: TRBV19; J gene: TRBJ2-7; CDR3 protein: ASRATGTGAFGEQY
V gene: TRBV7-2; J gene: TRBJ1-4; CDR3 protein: ASSPPGEGRRKLF
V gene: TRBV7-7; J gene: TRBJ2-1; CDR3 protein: ASSLAGTSGWKQF
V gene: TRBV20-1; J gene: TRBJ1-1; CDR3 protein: SARDIGEAF
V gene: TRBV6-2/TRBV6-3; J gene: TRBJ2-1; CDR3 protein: ASSYPDRPRSNEQF
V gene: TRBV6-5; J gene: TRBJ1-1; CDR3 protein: ASSYSGQKNTEAF
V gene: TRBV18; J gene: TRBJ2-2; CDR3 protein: ASSNTGFANTGELF
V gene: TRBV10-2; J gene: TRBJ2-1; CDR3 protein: ASRARGSYNEQF
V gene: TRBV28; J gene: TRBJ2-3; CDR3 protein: ASNRASTDTQY
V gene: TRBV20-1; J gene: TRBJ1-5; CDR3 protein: SASPTAEGQPQH
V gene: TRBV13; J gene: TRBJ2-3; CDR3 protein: ASSLAGTSFADTQY
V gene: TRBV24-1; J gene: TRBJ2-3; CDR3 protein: ATSDSRRTDTQY
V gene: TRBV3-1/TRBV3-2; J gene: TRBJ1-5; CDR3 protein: ASSLQGYSNQPQH
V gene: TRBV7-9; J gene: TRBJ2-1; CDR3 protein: ASSLESYNEQF
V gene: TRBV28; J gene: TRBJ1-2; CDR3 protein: ASSPPGTGARAYGYT
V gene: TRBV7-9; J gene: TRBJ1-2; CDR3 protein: ASSLGGDGYT
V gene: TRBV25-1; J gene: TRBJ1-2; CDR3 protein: ASVGPVANYGYT
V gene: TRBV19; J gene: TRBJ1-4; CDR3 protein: ASSMGDREGEKLF
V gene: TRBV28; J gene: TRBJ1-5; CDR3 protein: ATTRGHSNQPQH